The 21 T cell receptor beta chains in this list originate from one sample, sequenced in a study of cytomegalovirus exposure and HLA in healthy donors. Produced via immunoSEQ multiplex PCR; TCRdb's table is partial and in-frame only. The sample consists of 150,000 to 200,000 clones, about 82% of them appearing once. The sequenced sample consisted of PBMCs. The receptors here all came from a woman between 18 and 30 years old in good health and CMV-seronegative.

This chain connects TRBV7-6 to TRBJ1-4, with D possibly being TRBD1 (5 bases). The CDR3 length is 15 residues. V lost 0 bases and J lost 8, with 13 bases in between. CDR1 and CDR2 from the germline V gene are SGHVS and FNYEAQ. CDR3 sequence: CASSLAGAGYEKLFF. CDR3 nucleotide sequence: TGTGCCAGCAGCTTAGCAGGGGCCGGGTACGAAAAACTGTTTTTT.

This chain uses TRBV6-5 with TRBJ1-2, with 9 nucleotides matching TRBD1. This CDR3 is 15 amino acids long. Losses at the gene ends were 5 bases for V and 4 bases for J; bases not matched to a gene: 8. Germline V gene sequence: CDR1 MNHEY, CDR2 SVGAGI. CDR3 in amino acids: CASSNRDRVVYGYTF. CDR3 DNA: TGTGCCAGCAGTAACCGGGACAGGGTCGTCTATGGCTACACCTTC.

This clone was seen only a few times. The J gene is TRBJ2-7, the V gene TRBV5-1, with 7 bases aligning to TRBD2. The germline V gene encodes CDR1 SGHRS and CDR2 YFSETQ. This CDR3 is 14 amino acids long. J gave up 1 base and V 0 bases, and 1 base lay outside the gene matches. CDR3 amino acids: CASSLAGRSYEQYF. DNA of the CDR3: TGCGCCAGCAGCTTGGCCGGGAGGTCCTACGAGCAGTACTTC.

The V call is TRBV5-1, the J call TRBJ2-7; D is possibly TRBD1 (6 bases). Germline V CDR1 and CDR2: SGHRS, YFSETQ. V gave up 0 bases and J gave up 4 bases, with 11 bases separating them. CDR3 length: 14 amino acids. DNA for the CDR3: TGCGCCAGCAGCTTGGGAACGGACAGTTACGAGCAGTACTTC. Its translation is CASSLGTDSYEQYF. Full variable domain (remainder filled in from reference TRBV5-1 and TRBJ2-7): KAGVTQTPRYLIKTRGQQVTLSCSPISGHRSVSWYQQTPGQGLQFLFEYFSETQRNKGNFPGRFSGRQFSNSRSEMNVSTLELGDSALYLCASSLGTDSYEQYFGPGTRLTVT.

Points on this clone: Other DNA sequences within the sample encode an identical CDR3. The chain employs TRBV4-1 and TRBJ1-3, with 7 bases fitting TRBD1. This CDR3 is built from 15 residues. Trimming removed 0 bases from V and 4 bases from J; junction bases left unmatched: 3. Germline-derived CDR1 and CDR2 are MGHRA and YSYEKL. The CDR3 region is CASSQEGTVGNTIYF. CDR3 coding DNA: TGCGCCAGCAGCCAAGAAGGGACAGTCGGAAACACCATATATTTT.

Concerning this clone: The sample holds other DNA sequences that translate to the same CDR3. The gene calls are TRBV5-1 and TRBJ1-1; D is undetermined. The CDR3 sequence is 14 residues long. V shed 2 bases and J shed 4 bases, with 12 bases lying between them. Germline-derived CDR1 and CDR2 are SGHRS and YFSETQ. CDR3 nucleotide sequence: TGCGCCAGCAGCTTATGGGGAGGTGGCACTGAAGCTTTCTTT. Translation gives CASSLWGGGTEAFF.

This clone was observed a few times. V usage is TRBV29-1 and J usage is TRBJ1-2, with no clear D. The V end was cut by 7 bases, the J end by 4 bases, with 10 bases between. Looked up from germline, CDR1 is SQVTM and CDR2 is ANQGSEA. CDR3 length: 11 amino acids. The CDR3 here is CSGAGGYGYTF. The CDR3 region has the DNA TGCAGCGGTGCAGGTGGCTATGGCTACACCTTC. Variable domain in full (rest from reference TRBV29-1 and TRBJ1-2): SAVISQKPSRDICQRGTSLTIQCQVDSQVTMMFWYRQQPGQSLTLIATANQGSEATYESGFVIDKFPISRPNLTFSTLTVSNMSPEDSSIYLCSGAGGYGYTFGSGTRLTVV.

CDR3 in amino acids: CSVTMATGGYGYTF. In DNA, the CDR3 is TGCAGCGTCACCATGGCTACAGGGGGCTATGGCTACACCTTC. The V and J genes are TRBV29-1 and TRBJ1-2; 8 bases line up with TRBD1. V shed 6 bases and J 4 bases; nucleotides not matched to a gene: 10. CDR3 length equals 14 residues. CDR1 is SQVTM and CDR2 is ANQGSEA in the germline V gene.

This chain uses TRBV4-2 with TRBJ1-2; 7 positions agree with TRBD1. J gave up 0 bases and V 1 base, and 26 bases lay outside the gene matches. The germline V gene has CDR1 LGHNA and CDR2 YNFKEQ. CDR3 size: 23 residues. The CDR3 loop reads CASSQGSTGQRPPKMRANYGYTF. The CDR3 DNA reads TGTGCCAGCAGCCAAGGGAGTACGGGACAGCGTCCTCCGAAGATGAGGGCTAACTATGGCTACACCTTC.

V and J are TRBV5-1 and TRBJ2-1; TRBD2 is a possible D gene (6 bases). The V end lost 0 bases, the J end lost 10 bases, and 8 bases lay between the germline ends. This CDR3 spans 12 amino acids. Germline V gene sequence: CDR1 SGHRS, CDR2 YFSETQ. The CDR3 sequence: CASSLAGGEQFF. CDR3 sequence (DNA): TGCGCCAGCAGCTTGGCCGGGGGAGAGCAGTTCTTC.

This clone was detected once. The chain is built from TRBV4-1 and TRBJ1-6; D may be TRBD1 (5 bases). V lost 3 bases and J 9 bases, leaving 15 bases between the germline ends. CDR1 is MGHRA, CDR2 YSYEKL, per germline. CDR3 length: 15 amino acids. The CDR3 protein is CASSQSGSGGSPLHF. The CDR3 nucleotides are TGCGCCAGCAGCCAGTCAGGGTCGGGGGGTTCACCCCTCCACTTT.

The chain is built from TRBV6-5 and TRBJ2-3; TRBD2 agrees at 12 bases. V dropped 6 bases and J dropped 3; count of bases not matched to a gene: 4. Looked up from germline, CDR1 is MNHEY and CDR2 is SVGAGI. The CDR3 runs to 15 residues. This chain's CDR3 is CASSRGLAGTDTQYF. CDR3 sequence (DNA): TGTGCCAGCAGCCGAGGACTAGCGGGAACAGATACGCAGTATTTT.

The chain recombines TRBV7-7 with TRBJ2-2; D gene uncertain. V was shortened by 5 bases and J by 5 bases, with 9 bases between the two germline ends. This CDR3 spans 13 amino acids. CDR1 and CDR2 from the germline V gene are SSHAT and FNYEAQ (reference sequence). In DNA, the CDR3 is TGTGCCAGCAGCCCCGGAGAGACCGGGGAGCTGTTTTTT. It is translated as CASSPGETGELFF.

V gene TRBV27 combines with J gene TRBJ2-7; TRBD2 agrees at 11 bases. The CDR3 contains 14 residues. Germline CDR1 reads MNHEY; CDR2 reads SMNVEV (reference sequence). After removal of 8 bases from V and 0 bases from J, the junction contained 3 bases not matched to a gene. In nucleotides, the CDR3 is TGTGCCAGCCAGACTAGCGGGAACTCCTACGAGCAGTACTTC. Translation: CASQTSGNSYEQYF.

The chain employs TRBV6-6 and TRBJ1-5; unclear D gene. Germline V gives CDR1 MNHNY, CDR2 SVGAGI (reference sequence). The CDR3 is 15 amino acids. V shed 2 bases and J shed 3 bases, with 11 bases lying between them. The CDR3, as DNA: TGTGCCAGCAGTTACCTGGCAAGCGTCAATCAGCCCCAGCATTTT. It specifies CASSYLASVNQPQHF.

The rearrangement joins TRBV30 to TRBJ1-2; 9 bases align to TRBD1. Trimming removed 4 bases from V and 8 bases from J; junction bases left unmatched: 17. The germline CDR1 and CDR2 sequences are GTSNPN and SVGIG (reference sequence). This CDR3 spans 16 amino acids. The DNA for the CDR3 is TGTGCCTGGATTCGGAAGGGGGGCAGGACAGGGGAAGGCTACACCTTC. It is translated as CAWIRKGGRTGEGYTF.

The rearrangement joins TRBV7-8 to TRBJ1-5, with TRBD1 identical over 8 bases. V was pared by 5 bases and J by 1 base, with 13 bases of the junction left unmatched. Germline-derived CDR1 and CDR2 are SGHVS and FQNEAQ. The CDR3 spans 18 residues. This chain's CDR3 is CASSPIRGLGISNQPQHF. CDR3 bases: TGTGCCAGCAGCCCAATCAGGGGGCTTGGGATCAGCAATCAGCCCCAGCATTTT.

The rearrangement uses TRBV2 and TRBJ1-3; maybe TRBD1 (6 bases). The CDR3 is 16 amino acids. V lost 4 bases and J lost 0, with 13 bases in between. Germline V gives CDR1 SNHLY, CDR2 FYNNEI. The CDR3 DNA follows: TGTGCCAGCAGTGCGTGGCGGGGGGCCTCTGGAAACACCATATATTTT. It codes for CASSAWRGASGNTIYF.

The genes are TRBV5-1 and TRBJ2-2, with a possible D match to TRBD1 (5 bases). Per germline, CDR1 SGHRS and CDR2 YFSETQ. The ends were cut back, 2 bases at V and 3 bases at J, with 11 bases in the middle. The CDR3 spans 15 residues. The CDR3 reads CASSFIGADTGELFF. In nucleotides, the CDR3 is TGCGCCAGCAGCTTTATTGGGGCCGACACCGGGGAGCTGTTTTTT.

V is TRBV5-6 and J is TRBJ2-1; 7 positions match TRBD1. This CDR3 has 16 amino acids. CDR1 and CDR2 (germline): SGHDT, YYEEEE. After removal of 0 bases from V and 1 base from J, the junction contained 4 bases not matched to a gene. CDR3 sequence (DNA): TGTGCCAGCAGCTTGGAACTACAGGGGTCCTACAATGAGCAGTTCTTC. Its protein product is CASSLELQGSYNEQFF.

The J gene is TRBJ2-7, the V gene TRBV29-1; 16 positions match TRBD2. The germline V gene encodes CDR1 SQVTM and CDR2 ANQGSEA. V gave up 7 bases and J gave up 0 bases; unmatched junction bases: 6. This CDR3 region has 16 residues. This CDR3 reads CSAAGLAGGPSYEQYF. DNA for the CDR3: TGCAGCGCCGCGGGACTAGCGGGAGGGCCCTCCTACGAGCAGTACTTC.